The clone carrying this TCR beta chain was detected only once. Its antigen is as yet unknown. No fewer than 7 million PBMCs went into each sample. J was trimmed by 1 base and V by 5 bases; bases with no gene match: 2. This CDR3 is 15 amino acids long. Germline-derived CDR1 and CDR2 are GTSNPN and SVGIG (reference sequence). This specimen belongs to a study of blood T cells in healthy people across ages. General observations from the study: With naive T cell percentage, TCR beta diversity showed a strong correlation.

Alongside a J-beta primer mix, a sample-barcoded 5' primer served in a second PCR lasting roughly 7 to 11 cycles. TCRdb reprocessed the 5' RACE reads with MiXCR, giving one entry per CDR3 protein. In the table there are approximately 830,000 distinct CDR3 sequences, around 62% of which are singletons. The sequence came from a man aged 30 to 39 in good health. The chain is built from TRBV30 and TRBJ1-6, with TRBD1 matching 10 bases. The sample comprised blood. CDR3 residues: CAWDRGLSYNSPLHF. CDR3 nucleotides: TGTGCCTGGGACAGGGGGCTATCCTATAATTCACCCCTCCACTTT.